The 20 T cell receptor beta chains below come from one sample, sequenced in a study of regulatory T cells in long-lasting Graves disease (dated by TCRdb to the early 2020s). Library creation used multiplex PCR. This sample was sequenced with an Illumina HiSeq 4000. To build TCR beta libraries, CDR3 regions were amplified by Arm-PCR using iRepertoire HTBI primers. TCRdb cleaned the public reads at Q25 with fastp, built clones with MiXCR and kept in-frame beta chains. Records with the same CDR3 protein are collapsed into one entry carrying the most frequent genes and DNA. For this sample the table gives roughly 510,000 distinct CDR3 sequences, of which 15% to 20% were detected only once. Approximately 12% of the sample is in the top ten clones. The sample's time point label, in plain terms: newly diagnosed GD, antithyroid drugs for less than 3 months. For both TCR sequencing and RNA sequencing, RNA was extracted from PBMCs using TRIzol.

These data also featured in a second study, about T cells in Graves' hyperthyroidism and ophthalmopathy.

Sequencing used peripheral blood mononuclear cells (PBMCs), obtained at new diagnosis, from a patient treated with antithyroid drugs. These receptors all come from a man aged 18 to 30 with Graves disease. Donor details come from another sample of the same person, matched by shared clones.

The table lists this clonotype with a few counts. The chain employs TRBV20-1 and TRBJ2-1; tentatively, D is TRBD2 (6 bases). Looked up from germline, CDR1 is DFQATT and CDR2 is SNEGSKA (reference sequence). The CDR3 sequence is 16 residues long. The V end lost 8 bases, the J end lost 0 bases, and 20 bases lay between the germline ends. The CDR3 nucleotides are TGCAGTCAGAGGGAGGTTTGGCAGAGCTCCTACAATGAGCAGTTCTTC. It encodes CSQREVWQSSYNEQFF.

The table lists this clonotype with a count of one. The chain is built from TRBV5-4 and TRBJ1-2; 7 nucleotides line up with TRBD1. CDR3 size: 14 residues. V lost 7 bases to trimming and J lost 5 bases; unmatched junction nucleotides: 11. CDR1 is SGHNT and CDR2 is YYREEE in the germline V gene (reference sequence). In nucleotides, the CDR3 is TGTGCCAGCTCACCGGGACAGCGCGGATATGGCTACACCTTC. This gives the protein CASSPGQRGYGYTF. Full variable domain (outside the CDR3, taken from reference TRBV5-4 and TRBJ1-2): ETGVTQSPTHLIKTRGQQVTLRCSSQSGHNTVSWYQQALGQGPQFIFQYYREEENGRGNFPPRFSGLQFPNYSSELNVNALELDDSALYLCASSPGQRGYGYTFGSGTRLTVV.

The sample holds many counts of this clonotype. V is TRBV30 and J is TRBJ2-2; D remains ambiguous. CDR1 and CDR2 from the germline V gene are GTSNPN and SVGIG (reference sequence). The V end lost 5 bases, the J end lost 6 bases, and 13 bases lay between the germline ends. The CDR3 totals 13 residues. For the CDR3, the DNA is TGTGCCTGGGGTAGGGTTGCGTCCGGGGAGCTGTTTTTT. Its translation: CAWGRVASGELFF.

This clonotype came up many times. The chain combines TRBV27 with TRBJ1-1; 7 positions match TRBD1. The CDR3 loop spans 17 amino acids. V trimming: 6 bases; J trimming: 1 base; junction bases outside the gene matches: 14. CDR1 is MNHEY and CDR2 is SMNVEV in the germline V gene (reference sequence). The CDR3 loop is CASSMEVRGDRNTEAFF. CDR3 DNA: TGTGCCAGCAGCATGGAGGTCAGGGGGGACCGGAACACTGAAGCTTTCTTT.

The chain links TRBV12-5 to TRBJ2-1, with 9 bases matching TRBD2. There are 18 residues in the CDR3. CDR1 is LGHNT and CDR2 is FRNRAP in the germline V gene. V gave up 0 bases and J gave up 7 bases; unmatched junction bases: 13. The CDR3 DNA follows: TGTGCTAGTGGTTTGGTAAGGGCGAGCGGGAGGTTCGGTAATGAGCAGTTCTTC. Translated, it gives CASGLVRASGRFGNEQFF.

Ten or more counts support this clonotype. The chain employs TRBV16 and TRBJ2-7, with D possibly TRBD1 on 6 matching bases. Germline loops: CDR1 KGHSY, CDR2 FQNENV. The CDR3 loop spans 15 amino acids. V was trimmed by 4 bases and J by 5 bases, leaving 18 bases between them. For the CDR3, the DNA is TGTGCCAGCAGCCCGCCCGTCCAGGGGCAGGACGAGCAGTACTTC. This gives the protein CASSPPVQGQDEQYF.

This clonotype was seen ten or more times. The rearrangement links TRBV27 to TRBJ1-4, with D maybe TRBD1 (5 bases). V lost 5 bases and J 13 bases, leaving 14 bases between the germline ends. Per the germline V gene, CDR1 is MNHEY and CDR2 is SMNVEV (reference sequence). The CDR3 extends over 12 amino acids. The CDR3 sequence is CASSPNGGGLFF. CDR3 in DNA: TGTGCCAGCAGTCCGAACGGGGGGGGACTGTTTTTT.

V and J are TRBV3-1 and TRBJ2-1; TRBD2 aligns across 12 bases. The CDR3 is 17 amino acids. V lost 1 base, J lost 6 bases, and 7 bases stayed unmatched. CDR1 and CDR2 (germline): LGHDT, YNNKEL (reference sequence). The CDR3 region has the DNA TGTGCCAGCAGCCAAGTCCCGGGACTAGCGGGTAGCAATGAGCAGTTCTTC. Amino acids: CASSQVPGLAGSNEQFF.

In this sample, this clonotype turned up a few times. The chain carries TRBV9 and TRBJ2-3; D not certain. Germline CDR1 reads SGDLS; CDR2 reads YYNGEE. V lost 0 bases and J 5 bases, leaving 19 bases between the germline ends. The CDR3 has 17 residues. CDR3 in DNA: TGTGCCAGCAGCGTAGTAGGACGGGCACCCTACGAAGATACGCAGTATTTT. This gives the protein CASSVVGRAPYEDTQYF.

This clonotype was counted only a few times. This chain uses TRBV20-1 with TRBJ2-7; D is unresolved. Trimming shortened V by 5 bases and J by 2 bases, and 16 bases separated the two germline ends. The length of the CDR3 is 14 residues. Germline V lookup: CDR1 DFQATT, CDR2 SNEGSKA (reference sequence). The DNA of the CDR3 is TGCAGTGCTGCCCAAAGGCGAACCCCCTACGAGCAGTACTTC. This codes for CSAAQRRTPYEQYF.

V is TRBV2 and J is TRBJ2-3, with 10 bases aligning to TRBD2. Germline V gene lookup returns CDR1 SNHLY and CDR2 FYNNEI. The CDR3 covers 14 residues. After removal of 6 bases from V and 6 bases from J, the junction contained 6 bases not matched to a gene. CDR3 sequence: CASRPSSGSDTQYF. In DNA, the CDR3 is TGTGCCAGCAGGCCGTCTAGCGGGAGTGATACGCAGTATTTT.

This rearrangement joins TRBV7-2 to TRBJ2-2; no firm D call. Looked up from germline, CDR1 is SGHTA and CDR2 is FQGNSA. With 2 bases removed from V and 12 bases from J, the gap between germline ends came to 4 bases. This CDR3 has 10 amino acids. The CDR3 DNA reads as TGTGCCAGCAGCTTAAGGAAGCTGTTTTTT. Residues: CASSLRKLFF. Based on the CDR3 plus reference TRBV7-2 and TRBJ2-2, the full variable domain is GAGVSQSPSNKVTEKGKDVELRCDPISGHTALYWYRQSLGQGLEFLIYFQGNSAPDKSGLPSDRFSAERTGGSVSTLTIQRTQQEDSAVYLCASSLRKLFFGEGSRLTVL.

This clonotype has a count of ten or more. CDR3 nucleotides: TGCAGTGCTCCTAGCGGGGGACAAGAGACCCAGTACTTC. As protein: CSAPSGGQETQYF. The V call is TRBV20-1, the J call TRBJ2-5, with 10 bases identical to TRBD2. Germline values: CDR1 DFQATT, CDR2 SNEGSKA (reference sequence). This CDR3 spans 13 amino acids. After removal of 5 bases from V and 2 bases from J, the junction contained 2 bases not matched to a gene.

This clonotype was seen only a few times. The chain uses TRBV20-1 and TRBJ2-3; TRBD2 agrees at 7 bases. This CDR3 has 16 amino acids. With 3 bases clipped from V and 0 bases from J, the junction kept 9 bases outside the gene matches. Germline V gene sequence: CDR1 DFQATT, CDR2 SNEGSKA (reference sequence). The CDR3 region has the DNA TGCAGTGCTAGGACTAGCCCCCATTCTAGCACAGATACGCAGTATTTT. It is translated as CSARTSPHSSTDTQYF.

This clonotype was found many times. The chain links TRBV27 to TRBJ2-7, with 7 nucleotides matching TRBD2. Germline loops: CDR1 MNHEY, CDR2 SMNVEV (reference sequence). CDR3 length: 14 amino acids. J gave up 6 bases and V 5 bases, and 10 bases lay outside the gene matches. The CDR3: CASSRAGVPAEQYF. The CDR3 DNA reads TGTGCCAGCAGTCGGGCGGGAGTTCCAGCCGAGCAGTACTTC.

The rearrangement uses TRBV12-3 or TRBV12-4 and TRBJ2-1; D is uncertain. Trimming removed 4 bases from V and 15 bases from J, with 13 bases in between. The CDR3 is 11 amino acids. The CDR3 DNA reads as TGTGCCAGCAGTTCCTCGTGGGTCCGGTTCTTC. Its translation is CASSSSWVRFF.

Many counts were recorded for this clonotype. The chain has TRBV9 and TRBJ2-5; TRBD1 agrees at 8 bases. With V trimmed by 0 bases and J by 5 bases, 6 bases remained unmatched. The germline V gene encodes CDR1 SGDLS and CDR2 YYNGEE. There are 15 residues in the CDR3. Here the CDR3 DNA reads TGTGCCAGCAGCGTAGCGGCAGGGGGCAGGGAGACCCAGTACTTC. Amino acids: CASSVAAGGRETQYF. Complete variable domain (other parts from reference TRBV9 and TRBJ2-5): DSGVTQTPKHLITATGQRVTLRCSPRSGDLSVYWYQQSLDQGLQFLIQYYNGEERAKGNILERFSAQQFPDLHSELNLSSLELGDSALYFCASSVAAGGRETQYFGPGTRLLVL.

V gene TRBV2 combines with J gene TRBJ1-5; no clear D gene. V gave up 11 bases and J gave up 4 bases, with 12 bases separating them. CDR1 SNHLY and CDR2 FYNNEI come from the germline V gene. This CDR3 comprises 12 residues. The CDR3 region is CACGRGNQPQHF. The CDR3 coding sequence is TGTGCCTGTGGACGGGGTAATCAGCCCCAGCATTTT.

The gene calls are TRBV19 and TRBJ2-6; D is perhaps TRBD1 (6 bases). The CDR3 runs to 17 residues. Trimming left V 7 bases short and J 0 bases short, with 16 bases between. From germline, CDR1 is LNHDA and CDR2 SQIVND (reference sequence). The DNA of the CDR3 is TGTGCCAGTACCCGGACAGCCTTTACCTCTGGGGCCAACGTCCTGACTTTC. Translated, it gives CASTRTAFTSGANVLTF.

There are many counts of this clonotype. V usage is TRBV5-1 and J usage is TRBJ2-1; 10 bases map to TRBD2. V was clipped by 4 bases and J by 8 bases; unmatched bases: 6. CDR1 and CDR2 (germline): SGHRS, YFSETQ. The CDR3 consists of 14 residues. The CDR3: CASSVGGTSDEQFF. The CDR3 coding sequence is TGCGCCAGCAGCGTGGGGGGGACTAGCGATGAGCAGTTCTTC. Full variable domain (missing parts from reference TRBV5-1 and TRBJ2-1): KAGVTQTPRYLIKTRGQQVTLSCSPISGHRSVSWYQQTPGQGLQFLFEYFSETQRNKGNFPGRFSGRQFSNSRSEMNVSTLELGDSALYLCASSVGGTSDEQFFGPGTRLTVL.